This T cell receptor beta chain was profiled in a study of shared clonotypes between healthy human individuals. CDR3 size: 15 residues. Germline loops: CDR1 SNHLY, CDR2 FYNNEI. Trimming took 1 base from V and 2 from J, leaving 12 bases between them. Sequenced by immunoSEQ multiplex PCR; TCRdb stores in-frame clones only, minus some. This sample carries about 2.3 million clones, approximately 93% of them seen once, and the ten largest clones take about 0.39%. A CD45RA-negative memory subset and a CD45RA+ naive subset were separated from the CD4+ cells. Study-wide points: Incomplete sequencing of sorted subsets was indicated by rarefaction despite large depth.

This clone was counted once. Its specificity is unknown. What was sequenced was naive CD4+ T cells from PBMCs. This sample's subset: CD45RA+ positively selected. This TCR was recovered from a man in his late teens or twenties in good health. Some clones in this sample may be carry-over from other donors' samples. The chain has TRBV2 and TRBJ2-7; D is unclear. CDR3 DNA sequence: TGTGCCAGCAGTGAAGAGACCTCCCTTACCTACGAGCAGTACTTC. As protein: CASSEETSLTYEQYF.